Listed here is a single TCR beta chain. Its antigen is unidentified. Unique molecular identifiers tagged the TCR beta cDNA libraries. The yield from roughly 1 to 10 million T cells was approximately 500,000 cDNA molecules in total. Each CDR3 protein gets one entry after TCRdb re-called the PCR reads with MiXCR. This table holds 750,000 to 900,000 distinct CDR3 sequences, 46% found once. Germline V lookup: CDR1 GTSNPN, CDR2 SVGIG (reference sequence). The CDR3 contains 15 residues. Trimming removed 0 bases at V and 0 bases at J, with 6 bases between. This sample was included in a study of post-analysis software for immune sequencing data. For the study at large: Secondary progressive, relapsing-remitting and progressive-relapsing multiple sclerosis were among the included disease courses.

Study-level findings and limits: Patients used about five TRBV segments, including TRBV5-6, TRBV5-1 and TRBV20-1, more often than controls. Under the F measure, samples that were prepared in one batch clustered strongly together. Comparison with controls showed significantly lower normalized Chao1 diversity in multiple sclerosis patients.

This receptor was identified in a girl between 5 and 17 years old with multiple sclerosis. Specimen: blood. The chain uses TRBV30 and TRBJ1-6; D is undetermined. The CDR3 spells CAWSVGVSYNSPLHF. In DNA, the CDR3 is TGTGCCTGGAGTGTTGGGGTCTCCTATAATTCACCCCTCCACTTT.